The 25 T cell receptor beta chains reported below all come from one sample, sequenced in a study of sequential checkpoint blockade in melanoma. This table comes from immunoSEQ multiplex PCR, and its TCRdb copy is limited to in-frame clones, with some not included. Of about 25,000 clones in the sample, around 73% were seen once. Sample treatment: randomized to nivolumab then ipilimumab (arm A) or the reverse (arm B). The sample was CD8+ T cells sorted from blood (inferred from file names), taken from a patient given nivolumab and ipilimumab in sequence. All receptors derive from a human donor with melanoma.

This chain joins TRBV9 and TRBJ2-5; possible D gene TRBD1, 5 bases. CDR1 is SGDLS, CDR2 YYNGEE, per germline. The CDR3 is made up of 14 amino acids. V was shortened by 1 base and J by 5 bases, with 12 bases between the two germline ends. CDR3 nucleotide sequence: TGTGCCAGCAGCGTACAGGGATCTAGGGAGACCCAGTACTTC. Protein sequence: CASSVQGSRETQYF. The whole variable domain, remainder taken from reference TRBV9 and TRBJ2-5, is DSGVTQTPKHLITATGQRVTLRCSPRSGDLSVYWYQQSLDQGLQFLIQYYNGEERAKGNILERFSAQQFPDLHSELNLSSLELGDSALYFCASSVQGSRETQYFGPGTRLLVL.

This rearrangement joins TRBV7-6 to TRBJ1-2; 10 bases agree with TRBD1. Germline assignment: CDR1 SGHVS and CDR2 FNYEAQ. V lost 2 bases, J lost 8 bases, and 8 bases stayed unmatched. There are 15 residues in the CDR3. The CDR3 DNA is TGTGCCAGCAGCTTAACTTGGGGGACAGGGGAAGGCTACACCTTC. It encodes CASSLTWGTGEGYTF.

This sequence joins TRBV27 and TRBJ2-1; TRBD1 agrees at 11 bases. Germline values: CDR1 MNHEY, CDR2 SMNVEV (reference sequence). V shed 8 bases and J 7 bases; nucleotides not matched to a gene: 4. This CDR3 has 13 residues. The CDR3: CASSGQGANEQFF. DNA of the CDR3: TGTGCCAGCTCTGGACAGGGGGCTAATGAGCAGTTCTTC.

Only one count was recorded for this clone. The rearrangement joins TRBV27 to TRBJ2-1, with TRBD2 identical over 14 bases. The ends lost 2 bases at V and 3 bases at J; junction bases unmatched: 6. There are 18 residues in the CDR3. Germline CDR1 and CDR2: MNHEY and SMNVEV (reference sequence). The CDR3 is CASSLRPGLAGVYNEQFF. The CDR3 region has the DNA TGTGCCAGCAGTTTAAGGCCGGGACTAGCGGGGGTCTACAATGAGCAGTTCTTC.

The chain links TRBV5-5 to TRBJ1-6; unclear D gene. With 0 bases removed from V and 0 bases from J, the gap between germline ends came to 13 bases. CDR3 length: 18 residues. Per the germline V gene, CDR1 is SGHKS and CDR2 is YYEKEE (reference sequence). CDR3 nucleotides: TGTGCCAGCAGCTTGGCTCCTTTAAAGAGCTCCTATAATTCACCCCTCCACTTT. This codes for CASSLAPLKSSYNSPLHF.

This clone has a single count. The chain couples TRBV19 to TRBJ2-5; D perhaps matches TRBD1 (5 bases). The end of the DNA aligns better with TRBJ2-7, so the J call may be wrong. Germline V gene sequence: CDR1 LNHDA, CDR2 SQIVND (reference sequence). The CDR3 covers 14 residues. CDR3 protein: CASSTAGHNYEQYF. The CDR3 DNA reads as TGTGCCAGTAGTACCGCCGGACATAACTACGAGCAGTACTTC.

The chain links TRBV5-1 to TRBJ2-1; 8 nucleotides line up with TRBD1. The CDR3 runs to 16 residues. V lost 0 bases to trimming and J lost 0 bases; unmatched junction nucleotides: 2. Germline V gene lookup returns CDR1 SGHRS and CDR2 YFSETQ. The CDR3 loop reads CASSLGTGSSYNEQFF. The CDR3 DNA is TGCGCCAGCAGCTTGGGGACAGGGAGCTCCTACAATGAGCAGTTCTTC.

This chain links TRBV7-6 with TRBJ1-1, with 8 bases matching TRBD1. With 2 bases clipped from V and 0 bases from J, the junction kept 8 bases outside the gene matches. Germline CDR1 SGHVS, CDR2 FNYEAQ. The CDR3 is 17 residues long. CDR3 nucleotide sequence: TGTGCCAGCAGCTTACAGACAGGGGTTCGCATGAACACTGAAGCTTTCTTT. Translating gives CASSLQTGVRMNTEAFF.

This chain joins TRBV6-1 and TRBJ2-7, with D maybe TRBD2 (5 bases). The germline gives CDR1 MNHNS, CDR2 SASEGT. The CDR3 consists of 16 residues. Trimming took 0 bases from V and 2 from J, leaving 14 bases between them. CDR3 amino acids: CASSEAFSGLPYEQYF. The DNA for the CDR3 is TGTGCCAGCAGTGAAGCATTCAGCGGACTCCCCTACGAGCAGTACTTC.

This sequence joins TRBV9 and TRBJ2-1; the match to TRBD2 covers 11 bases. The length of the CDR3 is 18 residues. The germline CDR1 and CDR2 sequences are SGDLS and YYNGEE. The ends lost 2 bases at V and 6 bases at J; junction bases unmatched: 13. The CDR3 protein is CASSVLSGRAPLSNEQFF. The CDR3 DNA reads as TGTGCCAGCAGCGTCCTTAGCGGGAGGGCCCCCCTCTCCAATGAGCAGTTCTTC.

In this sample, this clone turned up a few times. The V call is TRBV5-8, the J call TRBJ2-1, with TRBD2 matching over 8 bases. V dropped 7 bases and J dropped 10; count of bases not matched to a gene: 4. The CDR3 runs 11 residues. The germline V gene has CDR1 SGHTS and CDR2 YDEGEE. The CDR3 bases are TGTGCCAGCTTCTCGGGGGGGGAGCAGTTCTTC. It specifies CASFSGGEQFF. The variable domain in full, completed from reference TRBV5-8 and TRBJ2-1, reads EAGVTQSPTHLIKTRGQQATLRCSPISGHTSVYWYQQALGLGLQFLLWYDEGEERNRGNFPPRFSGRQFPNYSSELNVNALELEDSALYLCASFSGGEQFFGPGTRLTVL.

The rearrangement joins TRBV6-5 to TRBJ2-7; 9 nucleotides line up with TRBD1. Per the germline V gene, CDR1 is MNHEY and CDR2 is SVGAGI. V lost 6 bases and J lost 3; bases outside the gene matches: 6. The CDR3 contains 14 residues. The CDR3 loop is CASRSGTGFYEQYF. The DNA for the CDR3 is TGTGCCAGCAGGTCCGGGACAGGGTTCTACGAGCAGTACTTC.

The chain has TRBV4-3 and TRBJ1-5; the D is unclear. V lost 0 bases and J 7 bases, leaving 13 bases between the germline ends. The CDR3 has 15 amino acids. Germline V gene data show CDR1 as LGHNA and CDR2 as YSLEER. This CDR3 is CASSQDSGLGQPQHF. The CDR3 DNA is TGCGCCAGCAGCCAAGATTCGGGGTTGGGGCAGCCCCAGCATTTT.

This chain uses TRBV4-2 with TRBJ1-2; D may be TRBD1 (6 bases). Germline lookup yields CDR1 LGHNA and CDR2 YNFKEQ. Trimming pared 4 bases from V and 3 bases from J, leaving 12 bases between. The CDR3 extends over 14 amino acids. This CDR3 is CASSPRGSDYGYTF. CDR3 bases: TGTGCCAGCAGCCCCAGGGGATCCGACTATGGCTACACCTTC.

V and J are TRBV7-9 and TRBJ2-3; TRBD1 agrees at 7 bases. V was pared by 1 base and J by 6 bases, with 7 bases of the junction left unmatched. The CDR3 has 15 amino acids. The germline gives CDR1 SEHNR, CDR2 FQNEAQ (reference sequence). In DNA form, the CDR3 reads TGTGCCAGCAGCTTAGGACAGGGAAGTGCGGATACGCAGTATTTT. Residues: CASSLGQGSADTQYF. Full variable domain (missing parts from reference TRBV7-9 and TRBJ2-3): DTGVSQNPRHKITKRGQNVTFRCDPISEHNRLYWYRQTLGQGPEFLTYFQNEAQLEKSRLLSDRFSAERPKGSFSTLEIQRTEQGDSAMYLCASSLGQGSADTQYFGPGTRLTVL.

This clone was counted once. The rearrangement uses TRBV6-5 and TRBJ1-1; D remains unclear. The V and J ends lost 2 bases and 8 bases respectively, with 9 bases between them. The CDR3 is made up of 12 amino acids. Germline V gene sequence: CDR1 MNHEY, CDR2 SVGAGI. The CDR3: CASSYVTGEAFF. As DNA, the CDR3 is TGTGCCAGCAGTTACGTCACGGGGGAAGCTTTCTTT.

This clone was detected only a few times. The chain combines TRBV9 with TRBJ2-3; TRBD2 matches at 10 bases. The length of the CDR3 is 16 residues. Germline lookup yields CDR1 SGDLS and CDR2 YYNGEE. V trimming: 3 bases; J trimming: 4 bases; junction bases outside the gene matches: 8. The CDR3 DNA follows: TGTGCCAGCAGCGAGATAGCGGGGGGCCCGGCAGATACGCAGTATTTT. As protein: CASSEIAGGPADTQYF.

The sample holds a few counts of this clone. The V gene is TRBV7-9, the J gene TRBJ1-1; 7 bases align to TRBD1. CDR3 length: 14 amino acids. V gave up 5 bases and J gave up 0 bases; unmatched junction bases: 3. Per the germline V gene, CDR1 is SEHNR and CDR2 is FQNEAQ (reference sequence). As DNA, the CDR3 is TGTGCCAGCAGCGCGGGACAGCTGAACACTGAAGCTTTCTTT. Amino acid sequence: CASSAGQLNTEAFF. Full variable domain (rest looked up from reference TRBV7-9 and TRBJ1-1): DTGVSQNPRHKITKRGQNVTFRCDPISEHNRLYWYRQTLGQGPEFLTYFQNEAQLEKSRLLSDRFSAERPKGSFSTLEIQRTEQGDSAMYLCASSAGQLNTEAFFGQGTRLTVV.

This CDR3 is CASSSAGEQYF. The CDR3 nucleotides read TGTGCCAGCAGTTCAGCGGGCGAGCAGTACTTC. The J gene is TRBJ2-7, the V gene TRBV27; a weak D match, TRBD2 (6 bases). Germline assignment: CDR1 MNHEY and CDR2 SMNVEV (reference sequence). The CDR3 sequence is 11 residues long. V lost 4 bases to trimming and J lost 6 bases, with 7 bases between them.

The rearrangement joins TRBV13 to TRBJ2-5; 7 bases line up with TRBD1. This CDR3 has 15 amino acids. The germline V gene encodes CDR1 PRHDT and CDR2 FYEKMQ (reference sequence). Germline trimming cut 2 bases from V and 5 bases from J; bases unmatched to any gene: 8. The DNA for the CDR3 is TGTGCCAGCAGCTTAAGACAGGGTGAATATGAGACCCAGTACTTC. As protein: CASSLRQGEYETQYF.

The chain combines TRBV28 with TRBJ2-7, with 10 nucleotides matching TRBD2. The germline V gene has CDR1 MDHEN and CDR2 SYDVKM. Trimming cost V 4 bases and J 3 bases; bases outside gene matches: 3. The CDR3 spans 14 residues. The DNA for the CDR3 is TGTGCCAGCAGTTGGGGGACTAGCGACTACGAGCAGTACTTC. Amino acid sequence: CASSWGTSDYEQYF.

This rearrangement joins TRBV4-3 to TRBJ2-1; D possibly corresponds to TRBD2 (6 bases). The CDR3 length is 18 residues. Germline-derived CDR1 and CDR2 are LGHNA and YSLEER. V dropped 0 bases and J dropped 0 bases, with 15 bases sitting between them. CDR3 loop: CASSQDFSGILSYNEQFF. CDR3 DNA: TGCGCCAGCAGCCAAGATTTTAGCGGTATTCTCTCCTACAATGAGCAGTTCTTC.

The chain uses TRBV6-5 and TRBJ1-1; weak D call: TRBD1 (5 bases). Trimming stripped 4 bases from V and 4 bases from J, with 10 bases between. The CDR3 contains 13 residues. CDR1 is MNHEY and CDR2 is SVGAGI in the germline V gene. The CDR3 DNA is TGTGCCAGCAGTTGGGGGGGAATCACTGAAGCTTTCTTT. Its protein product is CASSWGGITEAFF.

This clone was seen a handful of times. The chain employs TRBV2 and TRBJ2-7; possibly TRBD1 for D (6 bases). The CDR3 length is 11 residues. The V end was cut by 7 bases, the J end by 6 bases, with 10 bases between. Germline CDR1 reads SNHLY; CDR2 reads FYNNEI. CDR3 nucleotides: TGTGCCAGCACCGAGGGGGTCGAGCAGTACTTC. Amino acids: CASTEGVEQYF.

The rearrangement links TRBV21-1 to TRBJ1-5; TRBD1 is taken as the D call from the table, unchecked against the DNA. TRBV21-1 is assigned pseudogene status. CDR3 length equals 16 residues. The CDR3 bases are TGTGCCAGCAGCAAACGTATCAGGGTAAGGAGTCAGCCCCAGCATTTT. Its protein is CASSKRIRVRSQPQHF.